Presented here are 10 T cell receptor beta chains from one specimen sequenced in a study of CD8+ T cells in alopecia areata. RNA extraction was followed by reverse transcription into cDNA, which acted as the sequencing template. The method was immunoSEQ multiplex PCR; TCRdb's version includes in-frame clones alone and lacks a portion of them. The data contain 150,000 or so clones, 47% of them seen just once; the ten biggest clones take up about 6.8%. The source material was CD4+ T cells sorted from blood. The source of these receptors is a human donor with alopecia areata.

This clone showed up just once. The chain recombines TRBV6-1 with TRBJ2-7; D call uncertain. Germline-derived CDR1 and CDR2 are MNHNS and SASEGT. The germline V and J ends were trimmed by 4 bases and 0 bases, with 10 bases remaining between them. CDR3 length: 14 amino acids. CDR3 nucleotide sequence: TGTGCCAGCAGTGGTCAACAGTTCTCCTACGAGCAGTACTTC. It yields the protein CASSGQQFSYEQYF.

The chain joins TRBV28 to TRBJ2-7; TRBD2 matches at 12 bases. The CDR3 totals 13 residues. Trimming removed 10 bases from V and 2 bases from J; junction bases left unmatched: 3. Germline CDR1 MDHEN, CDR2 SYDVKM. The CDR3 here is CATGTSGPYEQYF. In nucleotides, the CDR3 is TGTGCCACCGGGACTAGCGGGCCCTACGAGCAGTACTTC.

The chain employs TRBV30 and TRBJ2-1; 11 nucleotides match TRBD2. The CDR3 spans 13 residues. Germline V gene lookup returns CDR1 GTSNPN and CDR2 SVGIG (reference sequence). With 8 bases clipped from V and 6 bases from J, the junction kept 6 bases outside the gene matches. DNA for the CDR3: TGTGCCAGATCTAGCGGGAGGCGCAATGAGCAGTTCTTC. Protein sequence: CARSSGRRNEQFF.

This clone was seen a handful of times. In nucleotides, the CDR3 is TGTGCCAGCAGCGTCGATTTAAGCGGAGGCTACGAGCAGTACTTC. It yields the protein CASSVDLSGGYEQYF. The rearrangement links TRBV7-9 to TRBJ2-7; D is perhaps TRBD2 (5 bases). The germline CDR1 and CDR2 sequences are SEHNR and FQNEAQ (reference sequence). The CDR3 totals 15 residues. The V end lost 5 bases, the J end lost 3 bases, and 17 bases lay between the germline ends.

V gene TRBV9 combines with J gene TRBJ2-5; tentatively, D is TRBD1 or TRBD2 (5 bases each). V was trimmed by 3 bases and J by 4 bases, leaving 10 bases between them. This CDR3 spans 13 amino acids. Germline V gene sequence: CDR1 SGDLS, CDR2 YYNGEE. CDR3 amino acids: CASSGRDGETQYF. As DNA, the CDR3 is TGTGCCAGCAGCGGCCGGGACGGAGAGACCCAGTACTTC. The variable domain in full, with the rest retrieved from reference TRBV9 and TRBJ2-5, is DSGVTQTPKHLITATGQRVTLRCSPRSGDLSVYWYQQSLDQGLQFLIQYYNGEERAKGNILERFSAQQFPDLHSELNLSSLELGDSALYFCASSGRDGETQYFGPGTRLLVL.

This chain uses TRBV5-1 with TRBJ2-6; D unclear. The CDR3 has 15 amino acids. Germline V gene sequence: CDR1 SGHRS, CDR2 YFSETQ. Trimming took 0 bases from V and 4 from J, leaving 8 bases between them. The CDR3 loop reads CASSLGETGANVLTF. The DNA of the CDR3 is TGCGCCAGCAGCTTGGGGGAAACCGGGGCCAACGTCCTGACTTTC. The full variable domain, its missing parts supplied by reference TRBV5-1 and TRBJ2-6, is KAGVTQTPRYLIKTRGQQVTLSCSPISGHRSVSWYQQTPGQGLQFLFEYFSETQRNKGNFPGRFSGRQFSNSRSEMNVSTLELGDSALYLCASSLGETGANVLTFGAGSRLTVL.

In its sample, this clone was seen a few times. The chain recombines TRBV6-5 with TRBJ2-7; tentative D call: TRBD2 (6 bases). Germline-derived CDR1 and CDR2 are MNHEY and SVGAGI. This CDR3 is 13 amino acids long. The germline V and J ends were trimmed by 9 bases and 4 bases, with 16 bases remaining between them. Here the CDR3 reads CASRGTRTYEQYF. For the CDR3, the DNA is TGTGCCAGTCGAGGGACTCGGACGTACGAGCAGTACTTC.

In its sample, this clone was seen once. The CDR3 protein is CASSSGRANTGELFF. CDR3 nucleotide sequence: TGCGCCAGCAGCTCCGGACGAGCGAACACCGGGGAGCTGTTTTTT. This chain links TRBV5-1 with TRBJ2-2; no clear D. Germline V lookup: CDR1 SGHRS, CDR2 YFSETQ. This CDR3 has 15 residues. V dropped 3 bases and J dropped 0 bases, with 9 bases sitting between them.

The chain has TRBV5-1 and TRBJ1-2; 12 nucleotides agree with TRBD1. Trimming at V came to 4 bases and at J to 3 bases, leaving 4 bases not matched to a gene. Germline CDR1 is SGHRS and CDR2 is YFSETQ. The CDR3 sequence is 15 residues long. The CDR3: CASSVGTGGDYGYTF. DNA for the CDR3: TGCGCCAGCAGCGTGGGGACAGGGGGCGACTATGGCTACACCTTC.

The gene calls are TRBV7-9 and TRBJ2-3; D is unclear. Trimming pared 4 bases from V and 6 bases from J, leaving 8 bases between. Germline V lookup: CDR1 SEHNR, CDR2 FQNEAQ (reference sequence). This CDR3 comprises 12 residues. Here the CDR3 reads CASSSAWDTQYF. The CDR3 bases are TGTGCCAGCAGCTCCGCCTGGGATACGCAGTATTTT.